This T cell receptor (beta chain) emerged from a study of T-cell memory formation after mild COVID-19. About the study: TCR clusters showed largely donor specificity. Findings and caveats of the study: Among CD4+ contracting clones, most were CM and EM, and CD8+ ones EMRA. Clones that contracted from day 15 to 85 had balanced CD4/CD8; later expanders were CD4+ biased. Memory from before infection featured some responding clones, which suggests cross-reactive memory joined.

CDR1 LNHDA and CDR2 SQIVND come from the germline V gene (reference sequence). The ends were cut back, 3 bases at V and 5 bases at J, with 13 bases in the middle. The CDR3 runs 14 residues. This clonotype was counted a few times. Its antigen is unknown. MiXCR was run by TCRdb on the 5' RACE reads, yielding one entry per CDR3 protein. The sample records tens of thousands of distinct CDR3 sequences, around 7.7% being singletons. The chain employs TRBV19 and TRBJ1-2; no reliable D call. The sample taken for sequencing was PBMCs or a T cell subset sorted from them (not recorded which). This TCR was recovered from a young man who had mild COVID-19 (a few samples of this study predate the infection). Cell type and time point are not known. CDR3 amino acids: CASSIDGDLYGYTF. CDR3 DNA: TGTGCCAGTAGTATCGATGGTGACCTTTATGGCTACACCTTC.